This T cell receptor (beta chain) was obtained from a study of identical twins. From germline, CDR1 is SGHDT and CDR2 YYEEEE. Trimming removed 2 bases from V and 0 bases from J, with 9 bases in between. The CDR3 spans 15 residues. MiXCR, applied by TCRdb to the 5' RACE reads, yields one record per CDR3 protein. Found here are around 960,000 distinct CDR3 sequences, over 9% of them singletons; the top ten hold around 1.6%. This same sample was also part of a study on yellow fever vaccine responses in identical twins.

The material sequenced was PBMCs. The chain couples TRBV5-6 to TRBJ2-1; possible D gene TRBD1, 6 bases. The receptor's source is a woman between 18 and 29 years old in good health. The CDR3 here is CASSFGGLSYNEQFF. Written as DNA, the CDR3 is TGTGCCAGCAGCTTTGGGGGCCTCTCCTACAATGAGCAGTTCTTC.